Listed below are T cell receptor beta chains from one sample, sequenced in a study of shared clonotypes between healthy human individuals. Assay: immunoSEQ multiplex PCR; the TCRdb copy retains only in-frame clones and omits some. Of about 1.5 million clones listed, 95% to 99% are singletons. The specimen was naive CD4+ T cells sorted from blood. All receptors derive from a man aged 25 to 40 in good health. CDR3s include the opening cysteine and the closing phenylalanine or tryptophan. The D gene is left open where the match is weak.

d_call: TRBD1
cdr3_length: 15
j_call: TRBJ1-1
v_call: TRBV10-3
cdr3_aa: CAISESAGGVGEAFF

d_call: .
cdr3_length: 15
j_call: TRBJ2-6
v_call: TRBV6-6
cdr3_aa: CASRQWDSGANVLTF

d_call: .
cdr3_length: 18
j_call: TRBJ1-1
v_call: TRBV27
cdr3_aa: CASRPLYRDLNVNTEAFF

d_call: TRBD1
cdr3_length: 17
j_call: TRBJ2-7
v_call: TRBV7-8
cdr3_aa: CASSLAGLRDRGYEQYF

d_call: .
cdr3_length: 16
j_call: TRBJ2-2
v_call: TRBV5-5
cdr3_aa: CASSAARVAGTGELFF

d_call: .
cdr3_length: 13
j_call: TRBJ2-1
v_call: TRBV28
cdr3_aa: CASSLGLPSEQFF

d_call: .
cdr3_length: 14
j_call: TRBJ2-2
v_call: TRBV27
cdr3_aa: CASSSPSRTGELFF

d_call: TRBD2
cdr3_length: 16
j_call: TRBJ2-4
v_call: TRBV5-1
cdr3_aa: CASSLSSGLAKNIQYF

d_call: .
cdr3_length: 18
j_call: TRBJ2-6
v_call: TRBV5-6
cdr3_aa: CASSLRGAIISGANVLTF

d_call: .
cdr3_length: 13
j_call: TRBJ1-1
v_call: TRBV19
cdr3_aa: CASRAVLNTEAFF

d_call: .
cdr3_length: 14
j_call: TRBJ2-5
v_call: TRBV5-1
cdr3_aa: CASSGGTEQETQYF

d_call: TRBD1
cdr3_length: 16
j_call: TRBJ2-3
v_call: TRBV9
cdr3_aa: CASSPRTGRSTDTQYF